The 6 T cell receptor beta chains in this list originate from one sample, sequenced in a study of T-cell reconstitution after alpha-beta-depleted transplantation in children. Library preparation (for TCRbeta) was performed with unique molecular identifiers. TCRdb reprocessed the PCR reads via MiXCR and lists one record per CDR3 protein. The profile covers 490,000 or so distinct CDR3 sequences, with roughly an eighth appearing a single time and under 7% taken by the ten largest. Here the sequenced sample was PBMCs from the stem cell graft donor, taken from the stem cell graft. Every receptor here comes from a human donor who donated a stem cell graft to a child with combined immunodeficiency.

This clonotype was observed at least ten times. The V call is TRBV4-2, the J call TRBJ2-7; D unclear. Germline lookup yields CDR1 LGHNA and CDR2 YNFKEQ. The CDR3 loop spans 16 amino acids. Deletions cut 2 bases from V and 3 bases from J, with 17 bases between. The CDR3 loop is CASSQRSGGSGYEQYF. The DNA for the CDR3 is TGTGCCAGCAGCCAAAGGTCTGGCGGATCTGGCTACGAGCAGTACTTC.

This clonotype has at least ten counts. The gene calls are TRBV7-3 and TRBJ2-7; D remains ambiguous. With 3 bases removed from V and 3 bases from J, the gap between germline ends came to 9 bases. The CDR3 spans 13 residues. CDR1 is SGHTA, CDR2 FQGTGA, per germline. The CDR3 nucleotides are TGTGCCAGCAGCTTTGGGGTAGGCTACGAGCAGTACTTC. Its protein product is CASSFGVGYEQYF. The full variable domain, rest sourced from reference TRBV7-3 and TRBJ2-7, is GAGVSQTPSNKVTEKGKYVELRCDPISGHTALYWYRQSLGQGPEFLIYFQGTGAADDSGLPNDRFFAVRPEGSVSTLKIQRTERGDSAVYLCASSFGVGYEQYFGPGTRLTVT.

This clonotype was seen more than once but under ten times. This sequence joins TRBV12-5 and TRBJ1-2, with D unresolved. The CDR3 spans 14 residues. Trimming shortened V by 0 bases and J by 7 bases, and 12 bases separated the two germline ends. Germline assignment: CDR1 LGHNT and CDR2 FRNRAP. CDR3 sequence reads: CASGLVRLGSGYTF. The CDR3 bases are TGTGCTAGTGGTTTGGTACGCCTAGGGAGTGGCTACACCTTC.

In its sample, this clonotype was seen a few times. The chain uses TRBV5-1 and TRBJ2-5; D remains ambiguous. Germline values: CDR1 SGHRS, CDR2 YFSETQ. The CDR3 spans 14 residues. V was shortened by 0 bases and J by 0 bases, with 6 bases between the two germline ends. The CDR3 region has the DNA TGCGCCAGCAGCTTGGCTAGGGACCAAGAGACCCAGTACTTC. Protein product: CASSLARDQETQYF.

This clonotype was observed many times. The chain couples TRBV25-1 to TRBJ2-7; 10 bases are shared with TRBD1. The ends lost 6 bases at V and 4 bases at J; junction bases unmatched: 9. Germline V gives CDR1 MGHDK, CDR2 SYGVNS. The CDR3 is 15 amino acids. CDR3 DNA: TGTGCCAGCAGCCCCGGGACAGGGGACGGGTACGAGCAGTACTTC. It translates to CASSPGTGDGYEQYF.

J is TRBJ2-3 and V is TRBV7-2, with TRBD2 identical over 8 bases. This CDR3 spans 16 amino acids. The J segment lost 3 bases and the V segment lost 1 base, leaving 6 bases of the junction unmatched. CDR1 is SGHTA, CDR2 FQGNSA, per germline. The CDR3 DNA reads TGTGCCAGCAGCTTAGTTCCCGGGACTAGGACAGATACGCAGTATTTT. Its protein product is CASSLVPGTRTDTQYF.